This passage covers 11 T cell receptor beta chains from one sample sequenced in a study of Ad26.COV2.S vaccination and SARS-CoV-2 variants. The protocol was immunoSEQ multiplex PCR, while the TCRdb copy is restricted to in-frame clones and leaves out a portion. This sample has 350,000 to 450,000 clones, with around 92% found just once. Specimen: peripheral blood, collected after recovery from COVID-19. Source of these receptors: a human donor who had recovered from COVID-19.

This clone appeared once. The CDR3 nucleotides are TGTGCCAGCAGCCAAGATCCCCCCTCTAGCAGCTCCTACAATGAGCAGTTCTTC. Translated, it gives CASSQDPPSSSSYNEQFF. V is TRBV3-1 (or the pseudogene TRBV3-2) and J is TRBJ2-1; perhaps TRBD2 as D (5 bases). The ends were cut back, 0 bases at V and 0 bases at J, with 15 bases in the middle. Germline CDR1 reads LGHDT; CDR2 reads YNNKEL (reference sequence). The CDR3 covers 18 residues.

This chain joins TRBV11-3 and TRBJ1-1; no firm D call. Germline-derived CDR1 and CDR2 are SGHNT and YENEEA. The CDR3 contains 13 residues. Trimming pared 1 base from V and 1 base from J, leaving 4 bases between. CDR3 in DNA: TGTGCCAGCAGCTTAGCTGGGAACACTGAAGCTTTCTTT. It is translated as CASSLAGNTEAFF.

CDR3 loop: CASSLILQASGELFF. In DNA, the CDR3 is TGTGCCAGCAGCTTAATCTTGCAGGCCTCCGGGGAGCTGTTTTTT. The rearrangement uses TRBV7-9 and TRBJ2-2; no clear D. The CDR3 covers 15 residues. V lost 2 bases and J lost 6, with 13 bases in between. The germline V gene has CDR1 SEHNR and CDR2 FQNEAQ (reference sequence).

The rearrangement links TRBV6-5 to TRBJ1-5; D possibly corresponds to TRBD1 (5 bases). This CDR3 is 15 amino acids long. Trimming cost V 6 bases and J 0 bases, with 12 bases left between them. The V gene's germline CDR1 is MNHEY and CDR2 SVGAGI. The CDR3 loop reads CASSPDRGSNQPQHF. CDR3 coding DNA: TGTGCCAGCAGCCCCGACAGAGGTAGCAATCAGCCCCAGCATTTT.

This clone appeared a single time. The junction departs from the called germline gene at one end, perhaps through a read error. This chain connects TRBV7-7 to TRBJ2-3, with D hard to call. Germline V gene data show CDR1 as SSHAT and CDR2 as FNYEAQ (reference sequence). The CDR3 runs to 17 residues. The CDR3 bases are TGTGCTAGCAGCTTAGCACCGTGGAGACCGACCACAGATACGCAGTATTTT. Its protein is CASSLAPWRPTTDTQYF.

The CDR3 DNA follows: TGTGCCAGTAGTATCCGACGGGGACAGGGACTGAACACTGAAGCTTTCTTT. Its translation is CASSIRRGQGLNTEAFF. The V gene is TRBV19, the J gene TRBJ1-1; 9 bases map to TRBD1. The CDR3 totals 17 residues. Germline V gene lookup returns CDR1 LNHDA and CDR2 SQIVND (reference sequence). J was trimmed by 0 bases and V by 3 bases; bases with no gene match: 8.

This chain connects TRBV7-2 to TRBJ1-1; D is possibly TRBD1 (6 bases). The CDR3 runs 14 residues. CDR1 and CDR2 (germline): SGHTA, FQGNSA. V lost 0 bases and J 6 bases, leaving 11 bases between the germline ends. CDR3 amino acids: CASSLAVQGSEAFF. DNA of the CDR3: TGTGCCAGCAGCTTAGCAGTACAGGGATCTGAAGCTTTCTTT. Complete variable domain (other parts from reference TRBV7-2 and TRBJ1-1): GAGVSQSPSNKVTEKGKDVELRCDPISGHTALYWYRQSLGQGLEFLIYFQGNSAPDKSGLPSDRFSAERTGGSVSTLTIQRTQQEDSAVYLCASSLAVQGSEAFFGQGTRLTVV.

The chain carries TRBV6-4 and TRBJ1-1; TRBD1 matches 7 bases. CDR3 size: 13 residues. Germline trimming cut 5 bases from V and 3 bases from J; bases unmatched to any gene: 3. From germline, CDR1 is MRHNA and CDR2 SNTAGT. CDR3 sequence reads: CASSQQGYTEAFF. The CDR3 nucleotides are TGTGCCAGCAGTCAACAGGGGTACACTGAAGCTTTCTTT.

The V call is TRBV3-1 (or the pseudogene TRBV3-2), the J call TRBJ2-7; D may correspond to TRBD1 or TRBD2 (5 bases each). The V gene lost 0 bases and the J gene lost 2 bases, with 14 bases spanning the gap. This CDR3 spans 16 amino acids. CDR1 is LGHDT and CDR2 is YNNKEL in the germline V gene (reference sequence). The CDR3 here is CASSQDMGDPTYEQYF. The CDR3 DNA reads as TGTGCCAGCAGCCAAGATATGGGGGACCCAACCTACGAGCAGTACTTC.

The gene calls are TRBV6-5 and TRBJ1-2; D call uncertain. V dropped 8 bases and J dropped 5 bases, with 15 bases sitting between them. This CDR3 has 13 residues. Germline loops: CDR1 MNHEY, CDR2 SVGAGI. DNA of the CDR3: TGTGCCAGCGGCCAAGGGAGGGCTTATGGCTACACCTTC. It codes for CASGQGRAYGYTF.

V usage is TRBV19 and J usage is TRBJ1-1, with TRBD1 identical over 7 bases. Trimming took 3 bases from V and 0 from J; bases not matched to a gene: 4. The CDR3 length is 15 residues. Germline V gene lookup returns CDR1 LNHDA and CDR2 SQIVND (reference sequence). In DNA, the CDR3 is TGTGCCAGTAGTATCCGACAGGGACTGAACACTGAAGCTTTCTTT. Protein sequence: CASSIRQGLNTEAFF.